Included here is one TCR beta chain sequence, with context. The antigen is not known. The V gene's germline CDR1 is MDHEN and CDR2 SYDVKM. This CDR3 spans 13 amino acids. The V and J ends lost 5 bases and 8 bases, in that order; junction bases with no gene match: 6. Primers for the PCR totalled 60 Vbeta and 13 Jbeta. This table comes from immunoSEQ multiplex PCR, and its TCRdb copy is limited to in-frame clones, with some not included. The data contain approximately 150,000 clones, more than 70% of them singletons. The data were taken from a study of cytomegalovirus exposure and HLA in healthy donors. Points from the study as a whole: The authors later linked a missense DCLRE1C variant to TCR beta V- and J-gene trimming.

Sequenced: PBMCs. The origin of this receptor is a man aged 18 to 35 in good health and CMV-seropositive. The chain couples TRBV28 to TRBJ1-3; 7 bases are a match to TRBD1. CDR3 sequence reads: CASSDRVVDTIYF. The CDR3 nucleotides are TGTGCCAGCAGTGACAGGGTGGTGGACACCATATATTTT.